This entry describes one T cell receptor (beta chain). The antigen is not known. This CDR3 region has 13 residues. Germline values: CDR1 SGHDN, CDR2 FVKESK. Between the trimmed V and J ends, which lost 0 bases and 6 bases, there was a span of 7 bases. This sample was taken from a study of blood T cells in healthy people across ages. Russia was home to the donors, healthy Caucasian individuals aged roughly 6 to 90. About 10 milliliters was the volume of peripheral blood drawn from each donor. It was with a sample-barcoded 5' primer and a J-beta primer mix that a second PCR of roughly 7 to 12 cycles was run. TCRdb reprocessed the 5' RACE reads via MiXCR and lists one record per CDR3 protein. The sample yields under 950,000 distinct CDR3 sequences, 20% to 25% seen once. Study outcomes and limitations: Naive T cell percentage strongly correlated with TCR beta diversity. Researchers judged that diversity estimates from one million T cells fell short of true values.

The specimen sequenced was blood. V is TRBV14 and J is TRBJ2-3, with D unclear. This receptor was taken from a man in his 70s in good health. CDR3 amino acids: CASSQEPRDTQYF. Written as DNA, the CDR3 is TGTGCCAGCAGCCAAGAGCCTCGGGATACGCAGTATTTT.